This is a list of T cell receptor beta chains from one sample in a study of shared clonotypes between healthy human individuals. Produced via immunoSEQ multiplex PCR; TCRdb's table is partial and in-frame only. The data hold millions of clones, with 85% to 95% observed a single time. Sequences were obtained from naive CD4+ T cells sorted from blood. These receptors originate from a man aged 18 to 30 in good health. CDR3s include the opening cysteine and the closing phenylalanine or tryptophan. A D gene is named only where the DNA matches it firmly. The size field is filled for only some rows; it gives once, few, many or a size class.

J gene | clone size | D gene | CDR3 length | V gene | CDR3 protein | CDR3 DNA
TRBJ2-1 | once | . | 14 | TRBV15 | CATSRGITGNEQFF | TGTGCCACCAGCAGAGGGATAACAGGGAATGAGCAGTTCTTC
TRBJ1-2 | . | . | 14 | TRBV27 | CASSLSDRNYGYTF | TGTGCCAGCAGTTTATCCGACAGGAACTATGGCTACACCTTC
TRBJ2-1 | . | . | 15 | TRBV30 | CAWSKLRSSYNEQFF | TGTGCCTGGAGTAAACTCCGTAGCTCCTACAATGAGCAGTTCTTC
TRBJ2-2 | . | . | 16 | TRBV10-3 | CAISDGALTNTGELFF | TGTGCCATCAGTGATGGGGCCTTAACAAACACCGGGGAGCTGTTTTTT
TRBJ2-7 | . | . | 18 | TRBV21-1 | CASSKAVLLAGSLREQYF | TGTGCCAGCAGCAAAGCGGTCCTACTAGCGGGAAGTCTGAGGGAGCAGTACTTC
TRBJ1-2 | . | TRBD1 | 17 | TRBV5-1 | CASSAGYVGTAAYGYTF | TGCGCCAGCAGCGCGGGCTATGTTGGGACAGCAGCCTATGGCTACACCTTC
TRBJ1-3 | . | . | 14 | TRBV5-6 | CASSLSPAGNTIYF | TGTGCCAGCAGCTTGTCCCCCGCAGGAAACACCATATATTTT
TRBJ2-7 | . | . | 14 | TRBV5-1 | CASSPLGGRREQYF | TGCGCCAGCAGCCCGCTGGGTGGGAGGCGCGAGCAGTACTTC
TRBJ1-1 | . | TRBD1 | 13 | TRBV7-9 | CASSRTGNTEAFF | TGTGCCAGCAGCCGGACAGGGAACACTGAAGCTTTCTTT
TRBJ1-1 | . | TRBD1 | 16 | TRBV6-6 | CASSHKKTGGQTEAFF | TGTGCCAGCAGTCATAAGAAGACAGGGGGTCAGACTGAAGCTTTCTTT
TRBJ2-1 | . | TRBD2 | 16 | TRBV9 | CASSVELAESYNEQFF | TGTGCCAGCAGCGTAGAACTAGCGGAATCCTACAATGAGCAGTTCTTC
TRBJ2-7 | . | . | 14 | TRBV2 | CASSERGYYYEQYF | TGTGCCAGCAGTGAACGGGGGTACTACTACGAGCAGTACTTC
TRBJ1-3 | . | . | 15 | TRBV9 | CASSPTRTAGNTIYF | TGTGCCAGCAGCCCTACCCGGACGGCAGGAAACACCATATATTTT
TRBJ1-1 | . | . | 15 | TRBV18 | CASSPPIRTLQRAFF | TGTGCCAGCTCACCACCGATCCGGACCCTTCAAAGGGCTTTCTTT
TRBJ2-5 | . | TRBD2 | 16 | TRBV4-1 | CASSRLAGAPQETQYF | TGCGCCAGCAGCAGACTAGCGGGAGCCCCCCAAGAGACCCAGTACTTC
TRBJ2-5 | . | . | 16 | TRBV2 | CASSEFGTLSRETQYF | TGTGCCAGCAGTGAATTTGGAACTCTCAGCCGAGAGACCCAGTACTTC
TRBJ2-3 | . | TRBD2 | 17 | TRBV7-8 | CASSWESGGARTDTQYF | TGTGCCAGCAGCTGGGAGAGCGGGGGGGCGCGAACAGATACGCAGTATTTT
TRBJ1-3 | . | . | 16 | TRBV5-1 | CASSLGLVHSGNTIYF | TGCGCCAGCAGCTTGGGGCTGGTGCACTCTGGAAACACCATATATTTT
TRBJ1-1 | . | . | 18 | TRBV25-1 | CASSEYLGGDQRNTEAFF | TGTGCCAGCAGTGAATATCTTGGGGGAGATCAACGGAACACTGAAGCTTTCTTT